The 23 T cell receptor beta chains in this list originate from one sample, sequenced in a study of blood T cell repertoires in COVID-19 (dated by TCRdb to the early 2020s). Libraries came from the immunoSEQ multiplex PCR assay. TCRdb re-hosts the immuneACCESS table, in-frame sequences only. Its copies lack some clones; in the studies checked, an unresolved V gene accounts for under half of them, and the cause for the rest is not known. This sample has about 59,000 clones in its table, and more than 75% of those were observed once. Roughly an eighth of the sample belongs to the ten largest clones. The material sequenced was peripheral blood. The receptors originated from a man older than 75 with acute or convalescent COVID-19.

This chain uses TRBV2 with TRBJ2-3, with TRBD2 as a possible D gene (5 bases). The CDR3 contains 15 residues. The germline CDR1 and CDR2 sequences are SNHLY and FYNNEI. Trimming left V 4 bases short and J 0 bases short, with 11 bases between. The CDR3: CASSVRRTSTDTQYF. The CDR3, as DNA: TGTGCCAGCAGTGTTCGGCGGACTAGCACAGATACGCAGTATTTT.

CDR3 DNA: TGTGCCAGCAGCCAATCATTTAGCGGGGCGTTAGCCAAAAACATTCAGTACTTC. Encoded protein: CASSQSFSGALAKNIQYF. The V call is TRBV3-1 (or the pseudogene TRBV3-2), the J call TRBJ2-4; 8 nucleotides agree with TRBD2. The CDR3 runs 18 residues. The trim removed 2 bases at V and 0 bases at J, leaving 9 bases unmatched. The germline V gene encodes CDR1 LGHDT and CDR2 YNNKEL (reference sequence).

The J gene is TRBJ1-3, the V gene TRBV10-3, with D tentatively TRBD1 (5 bases). CDR3 length equals 16 residues. Germline CDR1 reads ENHRY; CDR2 reads SYGVKD. V dropped 6 bases and J dropped 3 bases, with 18 bases sitting between them. DNA for the CDR3: TGTGCCATCAGCCCGAGCGGAGGGGAAGGTGGAAACACCATATATTTT. Its translation is CAISPSGGEGGNTIYF.

The gene calls are TRBV2 and TRBJ2-7; D gene unclear. The CDR3 runs 12 residues. Germline lookup yields CDR1 SNHLY and CDR2 FYNNEI. V lost 6 bases and J lost 0, with 6 bases in between. The CDR3 DNA reads TGTGCCAGCAGACCTAGCTCCTACGAGCAGTACTTC. This codes for CASRPSSYEQYF.

The chain links TRBV4-1 to TRBJ1-1; 9 bases agree with TRBD1. Trimming took 2 bases from V and 3 from J; bases not matched to a gene: 7. Germline CDR1 and CDR2: MGHRA and YSYEKL. This CDR3 is 16 amino acids long. The CDR3 DNA reads TGCGCCAGCAGCCAAATTCCGGGACAGGGATACACTGAAGCTTTCTTT. This translates into CASSQIPGQGYTEAFF.

This clone was observed a handful of times. CDR3 in amino acids: CASGGGAGGPDTQYF. For the CDR3, the DNA is TGTGCCAGCGGGGGTGGGGCGGGAGGCCCAGATACGCAGTATTTT. The V and J genes are TRBV7-3 and TRBJ2-3; 8 bases line up with TRBD2. Trimming removed 8 bases from V and 4 bases from J; junction bases left unmatched: 11. The CDR3 extends over 15 amino acids. Germline V gene lookup returns CDR1 SGHTA and CDR2 FQGTGA.

V and J are TRBV11-2 and TRBJ2-7; 9 bases match TRBD1. Germline V gives CDR1 SGHAT, CDR2 FQNNGV. This CDR3 is built from 15 residues. J gave up 3 bases and V 5 bases, and 8 bases lay outside the gene matches. CDR3 in DNA: TGTGCCAGCAGCAACCGGGACAGGGATTACTACGAGCAGTACTTC. Its protein is CASSNRDRDYYEQYF.

The rearrangement joins TRBV9 to TRBJ1-6; 9 bases map to TRBD1. J lost 7 bases, V lost 3 bases, and 5 bases had no gene match. Germline V gene lookup returns CDR1 SGDLS and CDR2 YYNGEE. The CDR3 loop spans 15 amino acids. The CDR3: CASSGSGTGNSPLHF. The CDR3 DNA reads TGTGCCAGCAGCGGATCCGGGACAGGGAATTCACCCCTCCACTTT.

The genes are TRBV5-6 and TRBJ2-1, with a possible D match to TRBD2 (5 bases). Germline V gene data show CDR1 as SGHDT and CDR2 as YYEEEE. CDR3 length: 15 amino acids. Trimming removed 2 bases from V and 4 bases from J, with 13 bases in between. CDR3 coding DNA: TGTGCCAGCAGCTTATTGGATAGGAGGTACAATGAGCAGTTCTTC. Translated: CASSLLDRRYNEQFF.

V and J are TRBV7-9 and TRBJ1-2, with 9 bases aligning to TRBD1. V was clipped by 6 bases and J by 4 bases; unmatched bases: 9. Germline CDR1 SEHNR, CDR2 FQNEAQ (reference sequence). The CDR3 contains 15 residues. The CDR3 sequence: CASSPTGGDSYGYTF. The CDR3 coding sequence is TGTGCCAGCAGTCCCACAGGGGGCGACTCCTATGGCTACACCTTC.

The rearrangement links TRBV19 to TRBJ1-5; D is perhaps TRBD1 (6 bases). The CDR3 loop spans 16 amino acids. Trimming took off 4 bases at V and 7 bases at J, with 20 bases between the two ends. The germline gives CDR1 LNHDA, CDR2 SQIVND (reference sequence). CDR3 protein: CASSTTTGSGTQPQHF. CDR3 sequence (DNA): TGTGCCAGTAGTACTACTACAGGGTCGGGGACCCAGCCCCAGCATTTT.

The chain joins TRBV12-3 or TRBV12-4 to TRBJ2-7; D might be TRBD1 (6 bases). This CDR3 comprises 13 residues. V gave up 10 bases and J gave up 3 bases, with 16 bases separating them. CDR3 sequence reads: CAIEGDINYEQYF. For the CDR3, the DNA is TGTGCCATCGAAGGGGACATCAACTACGAGCAGTACTTC.

The chain has TRBV7-9 and TRBJ2-7; 8 nucleotides agree with TRBD1. Germline loops: CDR1 SEHNR, CDR2 FQNEAQ (reference sequence). Trimming at V came to 5 bases and at J to 0 bases, leaving 9 bases not matched to a gene. The CDR3 spans 16 residues. CDR3 coding DNA: TGTGCCAGCAGCCGAAACCGGGACAGGAGCTCCTACGAGCAGTACTTC. Translating it yields CASSRNRDRSSYEQYF.

The gene calls are TRBV6-5 and TRBJ1-2; weak D call: TRBD1 (5 bases). This CDR3 region has 13 residues. V was shortened by 2 bases and J by 8 bases, with 12 bases between the two germline ends. CDR1 is MNHEY and CDR2 is SVGAGI in the germline V gene. The CDR3 is CASSYGANGGYTF. CDR3 sequence (DNA): TGTGCCAGCAGTTACGGGGCCAATGGAGGCTACACCTTC.

The chain links TRBV5-1 to TRBJ2-7; 8 bases are shared with TRBD1. The CDR3 extends over 15 amino acids. Germline V gene sequence: CDR1 SGHRS, CDR2 YFSETQ. With 0 bases clipped from V and 7 bases from J, the junction kept 9 bases outside the gene matches. The CDR3 DNA follows: TGCGCCAGCAGCTTGGGCCAGGGACAGGCCTGGGAGCAGTACTTC. As protein: CASSLGQGQAWEQYF.

This chain links TRBV5-6 with TRBJ2-1, with TRBD1 identical over 9 bases. After removal of 3 bases from V and 5 bases from J, the junction contained 9 bases not matched to a gene. Germline V gene sequence: CDR1 SGHDT, CDR2 YYEEEE. This CDR3 has 16 residues. CDR3 loop: CASSSRRTGVHNEQFF. As DNA, the CDR3 is TGTGCCAGCAGCTCCCGTAGGACAGGGGTCCACAATGAGCAGTTCTTC.

The chain joins TRBV9 to TRBJ2-2, with a possible D match to TRBD1 (5 bases). This CDR3 is built from 16 residues. In germline, CDR1 is SGDLS, CDR2 YYNGEE. V shed 0 bases and J shed 4 bases, with 13 bases lying between them. The CDR3 is CASSVESGWPTGELFF. The CDR3 DNA sequence: TGTGCCAGCAGCGTAGAATCAGGGTGGCCCACCGGGGAGCTGTTTTTT.

The gene calls are TRBV5-1 and TRBJ2-3; 7 positions agree with TRBD2. Germline CDR1 reads SGHRS; CDR2 reads YFSETQ. The J segment lost 0 bases and the V segment lost 4 bases, leaving 8 bases of the junction unmatched. This CDR3 spans 16 amino acids. The CDR3 nucleotides are TGCGCCAGCAGCCCTCCCCGGGGGGATAGCACAGATACGCAGTATTTT. Protein product: CASSPPRGDSTDTQYF.

This clone has only one observation. J is TRBJ2-1 and V is TRBV29-1, with TRBD1 as a possible D gene (6 bases). The CDR3 has 14 amino acids. Germline values: CDR1 SQVTM, CDR2 ANQGSEA. Trimming took 4 bases from V and 12 from J, leaving 22 bases between them. The CDR3 DNA is TGCAGCGTTGGATTCGGACAGTCTTTAGGTACGCAGTTCTTC. Translating gives CSVGFGQSLGTQFF.

V and J are TRBV5-5 and TRBJ1-2, with D perhaps TRBD1 (6 bases). The CDR3 runs 17 residues. Germline-derived CDR1 and CDR2 are SGHKS and YYEKEE (reference sequence). V was cut by 4 bases and J by 3 bases, with 22 bases left in between. For the CDR3, the DNA is TGTGCCAGCAGCAGTGCCCGGGGGGGCTTAGGGCACTATGGCTACACCTTC. It is translated as CASSSARGGLGHYGYTF.

This clone has a single count. The chain links TRBV2 to TRBJ1-4, with D maybe TRBD1 (6 bases). V was pared by 7 bases and J by 0 bases, with 12 bases between. The CDR3 totals 15 residues. Germline V lookup: CDR1 SNHLY, CDR2 FYNNEI. CDR3: CASNTGQSTNEKLFF. CDR3 sequence (DNA): TGTGCCAGCAACACCGGACAGTCAACTAATGAAAAACTGTTTTTT. Full variable domain (remainder filled in from reference TRBV2 and TRBJ1-4): EPEVTQTPSHQVTQMGQEVILRCVPISNHLYFYWYRQILGQKVEFLVSFYNNEISEKSEIFDDQFSVERPDGSNFTLKIRSTKLEDSAMYFCASNTGQSTNEKLFFGSGTQLSVL.

The V call is TRBV28, the J call TRBJ1-2; TRBD1 agrees at 8 bases. J was trimmed by 3 bases and V by 2 bases; bases with no gene match: 17. Germline-derived CDR1 and CDR2 are MDHEN and SYDVKM. The CDR3 sequence is 19 residues long. The CDR3 loop is CASSLPHRLGQGADYGYTF. The CDR3 nucleotides read TGTGCCAGCAGTTTACCCCACCGCCTTGGGCAGGGGGCGGACTATGGCTACACCTTC.

There are a few counts of this clone. The chain has TRBV4-2 and TRBJ1-1; no definite D call. Germline V gene sequence: CDR1 LGHNA, CDR2 YNFKEQ. The CDR3 has 14 residues. V was cut by 2 bases and J by 6 bases, with 13 bases left in between. In DNA form, the CDR3 reads TGTGCCAGCAGCCAACCGGGGTCCCGCCCTGAAGCTTTCTTT. Translated, it gives CASSQPGSRPEAFF.